This passage covers 12 T cell receptor beta chains from one sample sequenced in a study of identical twins. TCRdb independently ran MiXCR on the 5' RACE reads; one entry per CDR3 protein. The data show some 660,000 distinct CDR3 sequences, with under 9% seen just once and 0.98% held by the top ten. This sample was also put to use in a study of yellow fever vaccine responses in identical twins.

Sequenced input: PBMCs. These receptors were obtained from a woman between 18 and 29 years old in good health.

The chain employs TRBV4-1 and TRBJ1-4; 8 positions agree with TRBD1. The CDR3 covers 17 residues. The V gene's germline CDR1 is MGHRA and CDR2 YSYEKL. V lost 6 bases, J lost 4 bases, and 13 bases stayed unmatched. CDR3 amino acids: CASRASQGALGNEKLFF. CDR3 nucleotides: TGCGCCAGCAGGGCGTCCCAGGGGGCATTGGGTAATGAAAAACTGTTTTTT.

This clonotype was recorded a few times. The rearrangement uses TRBV7-2 and TRBJ2-7; D remains unclear. V lost 4 bases to trimming and J lost 6 bases, with 16 bases between them. Germline values: CDR1 SGHTA, CDR2 FQGNSA. This CDR3 region has 14 residues. CDR3 nucleotides: TGTGCCAGCAGCTCAAAATTATACGGTCTCGAGCAGTACTTC. It specifies CASSSKLYGLEQYF. The whole variable domain, filled in from reference TRBV7-2 and TRBJ2-7, reads GAGVSQSPSNKVTEKGKDVELRCDPISGHTALYWYRQSLGQGLEFLIYFQGNSAPDKSGLPSDRFSAERTGGSVSTLTIQRTQQEDSAVYLCASSSKLYGLEQYFGPGTRLTVT.

The sample holds a few counts of this clonotype. The chain carries TRBV7-2 and TRBJ2-7; 13 positions agree with TRBD2. Losses at the gene ends were 1 base for V and 6 bases for J; bases not matched to a gene: 3. This CDR3 is 15 amino acids long. CDR1 and CDR2 from the germline V gene are SGHTA and FQGNSA. Here the CDR3 reads CASSLEGLAGSEQYF. The DNA for the CDR3 is TGTGCCAGCAGCTTAGAGGGACTAGCGGGAAGCGAGCAGTACTTC.

The genes are TRBV7-3 and TRBJ2-2; 8 positions agree with TRBD2. With V trimmed by 2 bases and J by 6 bases, 8 bases remained unmatched. This CDR3 has 16 amino acids. The germline V gene encodes CDR1 SGHTA and CDR2 FQGTGA. The CDR3 loop reads CASSLLGGGNSGELFF. Here the CDR3 DNA reads TGTGCCAGCAGCTTACTCGGGGGGGGAAACTCCGGGGAGCTGTTTTTT. Drawing the rest from reference TRBV7-3 and TRBJ2-2, the complete variable domain is GAGVSQTPSNKVTEKGKYVELRCDPISGHTALYWYRQSLGQGPEFLIYFQGTGAADDSGLPNDRFFAVRPEGSVSTLKIQRTERGDSAVYLCASSLLGGGNSGELFFGEGSRLTVL.

This clonotype was seen many times. The chain joins TRBV10-1 to TRBJ2-1, with no clear D. The CDR3 runs 12 residues. Germline V gene sequence: CDR1 WNHNN, CDR2 SYGVQD (reference sequence). Trimming took off 6 bases at V and 3 bases at J, with 6 bases between the two ends. The DNA for the CDR3 is TGCGCCAGCAGGTCTAGCTACAATGAGCAGTTCTTC. It specifies CASRSSYNEQFF.

This clonotype appeared many times. V usage is TRBV29-1 and J usage is TRBJ2-2, with TRBD1 matching 10 bases. Unmatched junction bases numbered 10, after V lost 6 bases and J lost 6 bases. Germline CDR1 SQVTM, CDR2 ANQGSEA. The CDR3 covers 15 residues. The CDR3 is CSVDDRGLPSGELFF. The CDR3, as DNA: TGCAGCGTCGATGACAGGGGGCTACCATCCGGGGAGCTGTTTTTT.

This clonotype was counted only a few times. This rearrangement joins TRBV5-4 to TRBJ2-2, with D perhaps given as TRBD1 or TRBD2 (5 bases each). The CDR3 is 16 amino acids. Trimming took 1 base from V and 2 from J, leaving 12 bases between them. Germline values: CDR1 SGHNT, CDR2 YYREEE (reference sequence). The DNA for the CDR3 is TGTGCCAGCAGCTTGTTGAGGGGAATTAACACCGGGGAGCTGTTTTTT. It is translated as CASSLLRGINTGELFF.

V is TRBV5-1 and J is TRBJ2-1, with D uncertain. The CDR3 runs to 16 residues. Trimming shortened V by 4 bases and J by 0 bases, and 14 bases separated the two germline ends. Germline V CDR1 and CDR2: SGHRS, YFSETQ. The CDR3 DNA reads as TGCGCCAGCAGCGCTACAACAGAGTCCTCCTACAATGAGCAGTTCTTC. As protein: CASSATTESSYNEQFF.

The chain employs TRBV6-2 or TRBV6-3 and TRBJ2-3; 11 positions match TRBD2. The CDR3 contains 18 residues. V gave up 5 bases and J gave up 0 bases; unmatched junction bases: 10. Germline V gives CDR1 MNHEY, CDR2 SVGEGT. Written as DNA, the CDR3 is TGTGCCAGCAGTCGGGAGCTAGCGGGGGGATATAGCACAGATACGCAGTATTTT. Translated: CASSRELAGGYSTDTQYF.

The J gene is TRBJ2-1, the V gene TRBV6-1; no clear D gene. The germline V gene encodes CDR1 MNHNS and CDR2 SASEGT. The ends were cut back, 6 bases at V and 3 bases at J, with 12 bases in the middle. This CDR3 has 14 residues. CDR3 residues: CASSPFGLYNEQFF. The CDR3 DNA is TGTGCCAGCAGCCCCTTCGGGCTCTACAATGAGCAGTTCTTC.

V and J are TRBV5-6 and TRBJ2-7, with D tentatively TRBD2 (5 bases). The CDR3 is 17 amino acids. From germline, CDR1 is SGHDT and CDR2 YYEEEE. V shed 4 bases and J shed 3 bases, with 23 bases lying between them. The CDR3 protein is CASSGGEEGRASYEQYF. CDR3 nucleotides: TGTGCCAGCAGCGGTGGTGAAGAGGGAAGGGCCAGCTACGAGCAGTACTTC.

The chain combines TRBV7-2 with TRBJ2-3, with D unresolved. The CDR3 extends over 14 amino acids. Looked up from germline, CDR1 is SGHTA and CDR2 is FQGNSA. Trimming took 3 bases from V and 0 from J, leaving 7 bases between them. The CDR3 sequence is CASSFLRSTDTQYF. The CDR3 nucleotides read TGTGCCAGCAGCTTTTTAAGGAGCACAGATACGCAGTATTTT.